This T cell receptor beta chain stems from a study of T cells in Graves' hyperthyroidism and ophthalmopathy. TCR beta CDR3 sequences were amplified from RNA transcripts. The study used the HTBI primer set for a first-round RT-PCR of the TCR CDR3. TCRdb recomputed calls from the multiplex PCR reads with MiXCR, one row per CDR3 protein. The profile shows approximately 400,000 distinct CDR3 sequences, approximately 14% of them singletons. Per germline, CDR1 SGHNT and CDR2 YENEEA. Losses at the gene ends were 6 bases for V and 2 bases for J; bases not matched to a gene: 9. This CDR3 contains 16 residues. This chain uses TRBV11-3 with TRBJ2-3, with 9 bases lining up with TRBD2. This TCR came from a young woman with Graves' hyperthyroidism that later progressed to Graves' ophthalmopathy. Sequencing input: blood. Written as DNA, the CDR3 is TGTGCCAGCAGACCGACTAGCGGATTACCCACAGATACGCAGTATTTT. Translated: CASRPTSGLPTDTQYF.